The present T cell receptor (beta chain) was sequenced within a study of CD8 T cells in ankylosing spondylitis. Study findings and constraints: Apparently characteristic of ankylosing spondylitis blood was a TCR beta motif (roughly eight highly homologous variants). A subset of motif variants has previously been described in the synovial fluid and blood of reactive arthritis.

Quantitative molecular-barcoded 5'-RACE generated the TCR beta libraries. TCRdb reprocessed the 5' RACE reads with MiXCR, giving one entry per CDR3 protein. The sample holds about 88,000 distinct CDR3 sequences; 25% to 35% are singletons and the top ten take roughly three fifths. About this clonotype itself: Its antigen is unknown.

The CDR3 is made up of 16 amino acids. V dropped 2 bases and J dropped 2; count of bases not matched to a gene: 6. The TCR was taken from a male donor with ankylosing spondylitis or in good health (not recorded which). The V and J genes are TRBV12-3 or TRBV12-4 and TRBJ2-3, with 8 bases that match TRBD2. Sequencing used blood, either unsorted or a sorted T cell fraction (not recorded which). CDR3 protein: CASSLITGGVTDTQYF. In nucleotides, the CDR3 is TGTGCCAGCAGTTTAATCACCGGGGGGGTCACAGATACGCAGTATTTT.